The 5 T cell receptor beta chains in this list originate from one sample, sequenced in a study of regulatory T cells in long-lasting Graves disease. Time point reported: persistent/refractory GD, antithyroid drugs over 5 years with positive TRAb. PBMC RNA served as the TCR library source. Arm-PCR of CDR3 regions and iRepertoire HTBI primers were used to build TCR beta libraries. TCRdb analysed the multiplex PCR reads with MiXCR anew, one entry per CDR3 protein. The sample yields roughly 400,000 distinct CDR3 sequences, roughly 20% seen once. The material was peripheral blood mononuclear cells (PBMCs), obtained when the disease was refractory, from a patient treated with antithyroid drugs. The receptors shown here come from a female donor with Graves disease.

This clonotype was found many times. This chain connects TRBV7-2 to TRBJ1-6; 7 bases agree with TRBD1. From germline, CDR1 is SGHTA and CDR2 FQGNSA. This CDR3 is built from 15 residues. Trimming removed 7 bases from V and 7 bases from J; junction bases left unmatched: 10. The CDR3, as DNA: TGTGCCAGCACCCGGGGGACAGCACCAAATTCACCCCTCCACTTT. Amino acids: CASTRGTAPNSPLHF.

In regard to this clonotype: A much larger clone differs by one base, so this may be a read error. The chain is built from TRBV7-2 and TRBJ1-2; TRBD1 is a possible D gene (6 bases). V was cut by 0 bases and J by 10 bases, with 15 bases left in between. The germline gives CDR1 SGHTA, CDR2 FQGNSA. The CDR3 runs to 14 residues. The CDR3, as DNA: TGTGCCAGCAGCTTAGCCTTTTTGACAGGAGCCTACACCTTC. Translation: CASSLAFLTGAYTF.

This clonotype showed up just a few times. The chain employs TRBV5-5 and TRBJ2-4; D is undetermined. CDR1 and CDR2 from the germline V gene are SGHKS and YYEKEE (reference sequence). CDR3 length: 15 amino acids. V was clipped by 0 bases and J by 0 bases, with 7 bases between them. CDR3 nucleotides: TGTGCCAGCAGCTTGGGTCTTGTAGCCAAAAACATTCAGTACTTC. Amino acids: CASSLGLVAKNIQYF.

This clonotype was seen ten or more times. The V and J genes are TRBV27 and TRBJ2-5; perhaps TRBD1 as D (6 bases). Germline lookup yields CDR1 MNHEY and CDR2 SMNVEV (reference sequence). V lost 5 bases, J lost 1 base, and 11 bases lay in between. The CDR3 loop spans 14 amino acids. The CDR3 loop is CASSITGPQETQYF. CDR3 bases: TGTGCCAGCAGTATTACAGGGCCCCAAGAGACCCAGTACTTC.

This clonotype was seen at least ten times. The chain has TRBV12-3 or TRBV12-4 and TRBJ1-1; D ambiguous. Trimming removed 6 bases at V and 4 bases at J, with 18 bases between. The CDR3 has 15 amino acids. The CDR3 nucleotides read TGTGCCAGCAGCAACCTGCGAGGGATCGCCACTGAAGCTTTCTTT. Encoded protein: CASSNLRGIATEAFF.